The table lists the clone carrying this T cell receptor beta chain with a few counts. The antigen remains unidentified. This sample was included in a study of T cell responses to AZD1222 COVID-19 vaccine. Study observations and caveats: Within unmutated variant regions lay the reported targets of nearly half of spike-specific TCRs. After the peak T cell response, and only then, were repertoires sampled.

The V gene's germline CDR1 is SGHVS and CDR2 FQNEAQ. Trimming cost V 0 bases and J 7 bases; bases outside gene matches: 6. There are 14 residues in the CDR3. The assay was immunoSEQ multiplex PCR, and TCRdb's table has in-frame clones only and misses some. The sample lists about 150,000 clones, more than 90% occurring once. The chain has TRBV7-8 and TRBJ2-7; 7 bases align to TRBD2. The material sequenced was peripheral blood, taken 28 days after the second AZD1222 dose. The TCR comes from an adult who received the AZD1222 COVID-19 vaccine. The CDR3 sequence: CASSLASGEREQYF. The DNA of the CDR3 is TGTGCCAGCAGCTTAGCGAGCGGGGAGAGGGAGCAGTACTTC. The full variable domain, rest sourced from reference TRBV7-8 and TRBJ2-7, is GAGVSQSPRYKVAKRGQDVALRCDPISGHVSLFWYQQALGQGPEFLTYFQNEAQLDKSGLPSDRFFAERPEGSVSTLKIQRTQQEDSAVYLCASSLASGEREQYFGPGTRLTVT.